These 29 T cell receptor beta chains were all obtained from the same sample, sequenced in a study of graft-versus-host responses after intestinal transplantation. For these TCRs, the target antigens are not known. Method: immunoSEQ multiplex PCR; TCRdb's copy keeps in-frame clones and lacks some. The sample records some 100,000 clones, about 89% being singletons. Sample: unstimulated CD8+ T cells sorted from spleen or lymph node cells, taken before intestinal transplant. All receptors come from a human donor who received an intestinal transplant.

The J gene is TRBJ2-7, the V gene TRBV10-3; TRBD2 agrees at 11 bases. V lost 3 bases to trimming and J lost 3 bases; unmatched junction nucleotides: 1. The germline V gene encodes CDR1 ENHRY and CDR2 SYGVKD. The CDR3 loop spans 14 amino acids. The CDR3 bases are TGTGCCATCAGTGACGGGACTAGCGGCTACGAGCAGTACTTC. Encoded protein: CAISDGTSGYEQYF.

This sequence joins TRBV4-2 and TRBJ2-1; a weak D match, TRBD1 (5 bases). Germline V gene data show CDR1 as LGHNA and CDR2 as YNFKEQ. The V end was cut by 0 bases, the J end by 4 bases, with 13 bases between. The CDR3 extends over 16 amino acids. The CDR3 spells CASSQDDQGRYNEQFF. CDR3 in DNA: TGTGCCAGCAGCCAAGATGATCAGGGCCGGTACAATGAGCAGTTCTTC.

The chain joins TRBV27 to TRBJ1-5; 11 bases match TRBD1. Germline trimming cut 5 bases from V and 6 bases from J; bases unmatched to any gene: 12. The germline CDR1 and CDR2 sequences are MNHEY and SMNVEV (reference sequence). The CDR3 has 17 residues. In DNA form, the CDR3 reads TGTGCCAGCAGTCTCCGACCGGGACAGGGGGATCGTCAGCCCCAGCATTTT. It codes for CASSLRPGQGDRQPQHF.

The J gene is TRBJ1-5, the V gene TRBV27; 7 bases map to TRBD1. CDR3 length equals 15 residues. The germline V gene encodes CDR1 MNHEY and CDR2 SMNVEV (reference sequence). J was trimmed by 2 bases and V by 5 bases; bases with no gene match: 6. The DNA for the CDR3 is TGTGCCAGCAGTACCCAGGGGGAAGGCAATCAGCCCCAGCATTTT. This codes for CASSTQGEGNQPQHF.

The V and J genes are TRBV2 and TRBJ2-1; 10 positions agree with TRBD2. The CDR3 spans 14 residues. J was trimmed by 7 bases and V by 8 bases; bases with no gene match: 8. Germline CDR1 SNHLY, CDR2 FYNNEI. The CDR3 loop is CASVELAGANEQFF. Here the CDR3 DNA reads TGTGCCAGCGTCGAGCTAGCGGGGGCTAATGAGCAGTTCTTC.

J is TRBJ2-5 and V is TRBV27, with 7 bases matching TRBD1. V lost 5 bases and J lost 5; bases outside the gene matches: 14. This CDR3 has 16 residues. CDR1 and CDR2 (germline): MNHEY, SMNVEV (reference sequence). CDR3 loop: CASSPLPTAGGETQYF. CDR3 sequence (DNA): TGTGCCAGCAGTCCCCTCCCAACCGCAGGGGGTGAGACCCAGTACTTC.

The DNA of the CDR3 is TGTGCCAGCAGCTTAGGAGGACTAGTAAGCCCAGATACGCAGTATTTT. It encodes CASSLGGLVSPDTQYF. The chain joins TRBV13 to TRBJ2-3, with 7 bases that match TRBD2. With V trimmed by 0 bases and J by 4 bases, 7 bases remained unmatched. Germline CDR1 is PRHDT and CDR2 is FYEKMQ (reference sequence). The CDR3 spans 16 residues.

J is TRBJ2-1 and V is TRBV5-1, with D perhaps TRBD2 (5 bases). The CDR3 covers 16 residues. The V end was cut by 2 bases, the J end by 8 bases, with 20 bases between. CDR1 is SGHRS and CDR2 is YFSETQ in the germline V gene. The CDR3 DNA follows: TGCGCCAGCAGCTTTGACCTCCTGGACTTTGGGGATGAGCAGTTCTTC. It translates to CASSFDLLDFGDEQFF.

The CDR3 sequence is CASSIGGPEAFF. In DNA form, the CDR3 reads TGCGCCAGCAGCATCGGGGGACCTGAAGCTTTCTTT. The chain combines TRBV5-1 with TRBJ1-1; tentatively, D is TRBD1 (5 bases). CDR3 length equals 12 residues. In germline, CDR1 is SGHRS, CDR2 YFSETQ. Between the trimmed V and J ends, which lost 4 bases and 6 bases, there was a span of 10 bases.

The chain has TRBV29-1 and TRBJ2-1; 13 nucleotides align to TRBD2. Germline loops: CDR1 SQVTM, CDR2 ANQGSEA. CDR3 length: 14 residues. Trimming at V came to 7 bases and at J to 8 bases, leaving 8 bases not matched to a gene. The CDR3 sequence is CSATGLAGVDEQFF. In DNA, the CDR3 is TGCAGCGCAACTGGACTAGCGGGAGTCGATGAGCAGTTCTTC.

The chain combines TRBV10-3 with TRBJ2-5; D gene unclear. The CDR3 runs 15 residues. Trimming left V 4 bases short and J 5 bases short, with 17 bases between. Per germline, CDR1 ENHRY and CDR2 SYGVKD. CDR3 loop: CAISVSRSVRETQYF. In DNA form, the CDR3 reads TGTGCCATCAGTGTGTCCCGGAGCGTTAGGGAGACCCAGTACTTC.

This chain connects TRBV19 to TRBJ1-6; D is ambiguous. Per the germline V gene, CDR1 is LNHDA and CDR2 is SQIVND (reference sequence). There are 14 residues in the CDR3. With 4 bases removed from V and 9 bases from J, the gap between germline ends came to 13 bases. The CDR3 here is CASSNRAGTSPLHF. The CDR3 DNA reads as TGTGCCAGTAGTAACCGGGCCGGAACTTCACCCCTCCACTTT.

V gene TRBV5-1 combines with J gene TRBJ1-6; D is perhaps TRBD1 (6 bases). V lost 4 bases and J 6 bases, leaving 11 bases between the germline ends. The CDR3 runs 14 residues. Germline values: CDR1 SGHRS, CDR2 YFSETQ. This CDR3 is CASSPDRSNSPLHF. Here the CDR3 DNA reads TGCGCCAGCAGCCCCGACAGGAGTAATTCACCCCTCCACTTT.

The chain uses TRBV6-5 and TRBJ2-7; D unresolved. The ends were cut back, 7 bases at V and 3 bases at J, with 10 bases in the middle. The CDR3 length is 12 residues. Germline V gives CDR1 MNHEY, CDR2 SVGAGI. In DNA, the CDR3 is TGTGCCAGCACCTTCGACGGCTACGAGCAGTACTTC. Amino acid sequence: CASTFDGYEQYF.

This chain joins TRBV19 and TRBJ2-2; D gene unclear. CDR1 is LNHDA and CDR2 is SQIVND in the germline V gene (reference sequence). The CDR3 spans 12 residues. V lost 2 bases to trimming and J lost 6 bases, with 4 bases between them. CDR3 DNA sequence: TGTGCCAGTAGTATATCTTCCGGGGAGCTGTTTTTT. It is translated as CASSISSGELFF.

The chain employs TRBV7-9 and TRBJ1-5, with D possibly TRBD1 on 6 matching bases. Trimming cost V 5 bases and J 11 bases, with 31 bases left between them. The CDR3 contains 18 residues. Germline lookup yields CDR1 SEHNR and CDR2 FQNEAQ (reference sequence). The chain's CDR3 is CASSTAGTGDTHFIAQHF. For the CDR3, the DNA is TGTGCCAGCAGCACGGCGGGAACTGGGGACACCCACTTTATAGCCCAGCATTTT. Based on the CDR3 plus reference TRBV7-9 and TRBJ1-5, the full variable domain is DTGVSQNPRHKITKRGQNVTFRCDPISEHNRLYWYRQTLGQGPEFLTYFQNEAQLEKSRLLSDRFSAERPKGSFSTLEIQRTEQGDSAMYLCASSTAGTGDTHFIAQHFGDGTRLSIL.

V is TRBV23-1 and J is TRBJ1-3, with D perhaps matching TRBD1 (6 bases). TRBV23-1 is filed as an ORF, its function uncertain. The ends were cut back, 7 bases at V and 0 bases at J, with 16 bases in the middle. The CDR3 loop spans 16 amino acids. CDR3 region: CASTIGGASSGNTIYF. CDR3 coding DNA: TGCGCCAGCACTATCGGGGGGGCTTCCTCTGGAAACACCATATATTTT.

This clone was recorded once. The rearrangement links TRBV28 to TRBJ2-1; 9 bases line up with TRBD1. The CDR3 is made up of 15 amino acids. The germline CDR1 and CDR2 sequences are MDHEN and SYDVKM. V shed 5 bases and J 4 bases; nucleotides not matched to a gene: 6. This chain's CDR3 is CASSPRDREYNEQFF. The DNA for the CDR3 is TGTGCCAGCAGTCCCCGGGACAGGGAGTACAATGAGCAGTTCTTC.

The V gene is TRBV6-5, the J gene TRBJ1-2, with D tentatively TRBD1 (6 bases). Trimming pared 5 bases from V and 3 bases from J, leaving 10 bases between. From germline, CDR1 is MNHEY and CDR2 SVGAGI. The CDR3 spans 13 residues. CDR3 region: CASSDRSDYGYTF. The CDR3 DNA reads TGTGCCAGCAGTGACAGGAGTGACTATGGCTACACCTTC.

The chain uses TRBV9 and TRBJ2-1; 8 bases fit TRBD2. Germline trimming cut 4 bases from V and 9 bases from J; bases unmatched to any gene: 3. The CDR3 is 12 residues long. From germline, CDR1 is SGDLS and CDR2 YYNGEE. The chain's CDR3 is CASSRSGSEQFF. Here the CDR3 DNA reads TGTGCCAGCAGCCGGAGCGGGAGTGAGCAGTTCTTC.

V usage is TRBV28 and J usage is TRBJ1-4, with 7 bases lining up with TRBD1. CDR3 length: 16 amino acids. The germline V gene encodes CDR1 MDHEN and CDR2 SYDVKM. V lost 2 bases to trimming and J lost 5 bases; unmatched junction nucleotides: 8. This chain's CDR3 is CASSLLPKGANEKLFF. The CDR3 DNA sequence: TGTGCCAGCAGTTTACTCCCTAAGGGGGCGAATGAAAAACTGTTTTTT.

The chain joins TRBV7-7 to TRBJ1-3; TRBD1 matches 7 bases. The trim removed 4 bases at V and 0 bases at J, leaving 0 bases unmatched. This CDR3 spans 14 amino acids. Germline V gives CDR1 SSHAT, CDR2 FNYEAQ (reference sequence). In nucleotides, the CDR3 is TGTGCCAGCAGCTGGACAGGCTCTGGAAACACCATATATTTT. The encoded protein is CASSWTGSGNTIYF.

This clone was counted a single time. This chain joins TRBV6-4 and TRBJ2-5; D unclear. V was pared by 0 bases and J by 4 bases, with 12 bases between. The germline V gene encodes CDR1 MRHNA and CDR2 SNTAGT. The CDR3 consists of 15 residues. The chain's CDR3 is CASSDSSTRAETQYF. The CDR3 DNA reads TGTGCCAGCAGTGACTCGAGTACGCGAGCAGAGACCCAGTACTTC.

This sequence joins TRBV6-5 and TRBJ2-1; D not certain. The ends were cut back, 0 bases at V and 0 bases at J, with 9 bases in the middle. Germline CDR1 MNHEY, CDR2 SVGAGI. CDR3 length: 16 residues. The CDR3 region is CASSYSRYLSYNEQFF. DNA of the CDR3: TGTGCCAGCAGTTACTCCCGCTATCTCTCCTACAATGAGCAGTTCTTC.

J is TRBJ2-7 and V is TRBV15; 12 nucleotides align to TRBD2. Per germline, CDR1 LNHNV and CDR2 YYDKDF (reference sequence). The CDR3 covers 15 residues. V lost 0 bases and J lost 5; bases outside the gene matches: 2. In DNA, the CDR3 is TGTGCCACCAGCAGAGATAGACTAGCGGGAGACGAGCAGTACTTC. Translating gives CATSRDRLAGDEQYF.

This chain links TRBV4-1 with TRBJ2-7; tentatively, D is TRBD2 (5 bases). The germline V gene encodes CDR1 MGHRA and CDR2 YSYEKL. The CDR3 is 15 residues long. V lost 0 bases to trimming and J lost 3 bases, with 12 bases between them. CDR3 amino acids: CASSQDPGNFYEQYF. DNA of the CDR3: TGCGCCAGCAGCCAAGACCCCGGGAATTTCTACGAGCAGTACTTC.

The V and J genes are TRBV27 and TRBJ2-7; the match to TRBD1 covers 9 bases. Germline assignment: CDR1 MNHEY and CDR2 SMNVEV (reference sequence). The CDR3 has 15 residues. The V segment lost 4 bases and the J segment 5 bases; nucleotides outside the gene matches: 9. CDR3 region: CASSWDRDLRNEQYF. Written as DNA, the CDR3 is TGTGCCAGCAGTTGGGACAGGGATTTACGGAACGAGCAGTACTTC.

Comments on this clone: The identical CDR3 is also encoded by other nucleotide sequences in the sample. The DNA of the CDR3 is TGTGCCAGCAGCCATGCAGATACGCAGTATTTT. Translated, it gives CASSHADTQYF. V and J are TRBV14 and TRBJ2-3, with unresolved D. This CDR3 has 11 amino acids. Per the germline V gene, CDR1 is SGHDN and CDR2 is FVKESK. The V gene lost 3 bases and the J gene lost 4 bases, with 2 bases spanning the gap.

This chain uses TRBV19 with TRBJ2-3; D remains ambiguous. The V gene lost 6 bases and the J gene lost 0 bases, with 16 bases spanning the gap. The length of the CDR3 is 16 residues. Per germline, CDR1 LNHDA and CDR2 SQIVND (reference sequence). This CDR3 is CASSQRGRSSTDTQYF. CDR3 nucleotide sequence: TGTGCCAGTAGCCAACGCGGCCGATCTAGCACAGATACGCAGTATTTT.